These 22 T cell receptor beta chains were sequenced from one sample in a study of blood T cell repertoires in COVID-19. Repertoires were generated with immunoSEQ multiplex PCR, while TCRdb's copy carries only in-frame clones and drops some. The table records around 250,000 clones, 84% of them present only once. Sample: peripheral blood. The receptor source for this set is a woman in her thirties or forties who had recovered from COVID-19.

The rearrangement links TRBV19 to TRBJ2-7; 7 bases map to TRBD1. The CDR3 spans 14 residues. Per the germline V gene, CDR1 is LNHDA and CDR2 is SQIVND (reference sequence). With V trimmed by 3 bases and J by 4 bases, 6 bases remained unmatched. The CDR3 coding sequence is TGTGCCAGTAGTATGGCAGGGGGTGGGTACGAGCAGTACTTC. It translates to CASSMAGGGYEQYF.

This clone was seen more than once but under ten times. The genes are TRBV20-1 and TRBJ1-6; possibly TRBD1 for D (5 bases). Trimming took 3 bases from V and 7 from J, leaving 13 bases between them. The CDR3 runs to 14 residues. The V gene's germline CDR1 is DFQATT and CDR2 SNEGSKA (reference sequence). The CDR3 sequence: CSASVRVRNSPLHF. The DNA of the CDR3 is TGCAGTGCTAGTGTCAGGGTGCGAAATTCACCCCTCCACTTT.

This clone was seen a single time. CDR3: CASSRQGVRGTEAFF. The CDR3 DNA sequence: TGTGCCAGCAGCCGCCAAGGAGTCCGGGGGACTGAAGCTTTCTTT. The chain combines TRBV6-5 with TRBJ1-1; perhaps TRBD1 as D (5 bases). Germline V lookup: CDR1 MNHEY, CDR2 SVGAGI. This CDR3 comprises 15 residues. Trimming removed 6 bases from V and 5 bases from J, with 19 bases in between.

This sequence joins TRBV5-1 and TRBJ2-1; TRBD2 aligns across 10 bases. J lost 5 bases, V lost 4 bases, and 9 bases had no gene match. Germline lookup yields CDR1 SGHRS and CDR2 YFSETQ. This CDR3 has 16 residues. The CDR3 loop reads CASSKVAGGPHNEQFF. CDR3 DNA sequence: TGCGCCAGCAGCAAAGTAGCGGGGGGTCCCCACAATGAGCAGTTCTTC.

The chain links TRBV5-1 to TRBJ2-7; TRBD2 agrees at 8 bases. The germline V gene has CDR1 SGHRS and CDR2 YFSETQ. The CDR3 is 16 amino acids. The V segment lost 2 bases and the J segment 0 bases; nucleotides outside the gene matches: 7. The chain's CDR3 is CASSFSGGMSSYEQYF. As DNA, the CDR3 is TGCGCCAGCAGCTTCAGCGGGGGCATGAGCTCCTACGAGCAGTACTTC.

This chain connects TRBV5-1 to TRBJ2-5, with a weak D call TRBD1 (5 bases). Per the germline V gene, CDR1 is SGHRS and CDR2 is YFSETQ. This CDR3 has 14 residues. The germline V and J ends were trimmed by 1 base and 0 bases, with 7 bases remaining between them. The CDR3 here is CASSLLTDQETQYF. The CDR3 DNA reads TGCGCCAGCAGCTTGTTGACAGACCAAGAGACCCAGTACTTC.

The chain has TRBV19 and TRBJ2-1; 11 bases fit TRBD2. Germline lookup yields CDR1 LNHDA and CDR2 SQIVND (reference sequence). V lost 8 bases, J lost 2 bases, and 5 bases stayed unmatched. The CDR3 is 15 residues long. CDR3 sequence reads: CASAIAGGTYNEQFF. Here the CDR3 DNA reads TGTGCCAGTGCGATAGCGGGGGGGACCTACAATGAGCAGTTCTTC.

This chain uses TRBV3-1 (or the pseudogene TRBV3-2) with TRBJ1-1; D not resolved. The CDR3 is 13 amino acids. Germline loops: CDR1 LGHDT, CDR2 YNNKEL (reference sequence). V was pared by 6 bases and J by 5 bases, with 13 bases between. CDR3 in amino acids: CASRLFPGTEAFF. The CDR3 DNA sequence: TGTGCCAGCAGGCTTTTCCCGGGAACTGAAGCTTTCTTT.

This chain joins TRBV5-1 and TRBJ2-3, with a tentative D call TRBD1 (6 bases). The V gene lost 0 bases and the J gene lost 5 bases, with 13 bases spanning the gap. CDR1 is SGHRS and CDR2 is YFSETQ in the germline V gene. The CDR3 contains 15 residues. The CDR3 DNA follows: TGCGCCAGCAGCTTGGGTCAGGGGTATGGAGATACGCAGTATTTT. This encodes CASSLGQGYGDTQYF.

The CDR3 DNA reads TGTGCCAGCAGCCCCCGGACAGGGGATAATTCACCCCTCCACTTT. This sequence encodes CASSPRTGDNSPLHF. The rearrangement joins TRBV11-2 to TRBJ1-6, with 9 bases matching TRBD1. V shed 5 bases and J 5 bases; nucleotides not matched to a gene: 4. There are 15 residues in the CDR3. Looked up from germline, CDR1 is SGHAT and CDR2 is FQNNGV.

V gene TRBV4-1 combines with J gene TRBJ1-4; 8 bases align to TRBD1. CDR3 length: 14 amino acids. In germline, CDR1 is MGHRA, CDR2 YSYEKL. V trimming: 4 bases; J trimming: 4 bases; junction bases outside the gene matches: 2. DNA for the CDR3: TGCGCCAGCAGCCTACAGGGGGGTAATGAAAAACTGTTTTTT. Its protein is CASSLQGGNEKLFF.

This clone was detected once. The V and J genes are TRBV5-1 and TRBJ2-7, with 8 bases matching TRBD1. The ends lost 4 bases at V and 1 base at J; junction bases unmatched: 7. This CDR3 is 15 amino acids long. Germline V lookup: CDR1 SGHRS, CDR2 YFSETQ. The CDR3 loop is CASSHTGTGSYEQYF. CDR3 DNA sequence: TGCGCCAGCAGCCACACCGGGACAGGATCCTACGAGCAGTACTTC.

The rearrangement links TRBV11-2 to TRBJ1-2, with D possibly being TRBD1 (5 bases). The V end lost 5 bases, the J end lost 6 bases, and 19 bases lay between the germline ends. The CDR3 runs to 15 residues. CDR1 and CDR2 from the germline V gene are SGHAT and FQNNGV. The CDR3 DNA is TGTGCCAGCAGCCCCGTCGGGGGTTCCTGGGATGGCTACACCTTC. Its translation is CASSPVGGSWDGYTF.

The DNA of the CDR3 is TGTGCCAGCAGCCGCCGAGAACAGGGAGTATCTGGAAACACCATATATTTT. This codes for CASSRREQGVSGNTIYF. This rearrangement joins TRBV14 to TRBJ1-3, with a tentative D call TRBD1 (6 bases). Trimming took 4 bases from V and 1 from J, leaving 17 bases between them. CDR3 length equals 17 residues. CDR1 is SGHDN and CDR2 is FVKESK in the germline V gene. The full variable domain, completed using reference TRBV14 and TRBJ1-3, is EAGVTQFPSHSVIEKGQTVTLRCDPISGHDNLYWYRRVMGKEIKFLLHFVKESKQDESGMPNNRFLAERTGGTYSTLKVQPAELEDSGVYFCASSRREQGVSGNTIYFGEGSWLTVV.

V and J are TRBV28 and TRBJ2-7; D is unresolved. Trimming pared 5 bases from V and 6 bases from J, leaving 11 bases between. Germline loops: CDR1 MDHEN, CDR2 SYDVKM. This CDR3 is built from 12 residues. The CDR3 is CASSRPGSEQYF. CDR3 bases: TGTGCCAGCAGTAGACCGGGTAGCGAGCAGTACTTC.

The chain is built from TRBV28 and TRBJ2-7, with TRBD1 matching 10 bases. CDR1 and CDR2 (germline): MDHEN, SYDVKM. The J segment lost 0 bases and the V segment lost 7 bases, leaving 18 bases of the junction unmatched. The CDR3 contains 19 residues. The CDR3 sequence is CASIAPGQGSLSDSYEQYF. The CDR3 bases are TGTGCCAGCATCGCTCCGGGACAGGGGAGTTTATCGGACTCCTACGAGCAGTACTTC.

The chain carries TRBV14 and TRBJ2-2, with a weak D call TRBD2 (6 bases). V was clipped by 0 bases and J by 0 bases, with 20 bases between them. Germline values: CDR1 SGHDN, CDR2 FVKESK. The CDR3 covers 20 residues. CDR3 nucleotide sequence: TGTGCCAGCAGCCAAGATGTGGCGGGACTCCTAACCGCGAACACCGGGGAGCTGTTTTTT. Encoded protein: CASSQDVAGLLTANTGELFF.

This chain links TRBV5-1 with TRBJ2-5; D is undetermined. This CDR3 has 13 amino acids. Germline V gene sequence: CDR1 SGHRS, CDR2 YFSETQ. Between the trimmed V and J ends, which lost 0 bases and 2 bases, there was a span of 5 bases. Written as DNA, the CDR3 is TGCGCCAGCAGCTTGGGTTCTCAAGAGACCCAGTACTTC. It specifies CASSLGSQETQYF.

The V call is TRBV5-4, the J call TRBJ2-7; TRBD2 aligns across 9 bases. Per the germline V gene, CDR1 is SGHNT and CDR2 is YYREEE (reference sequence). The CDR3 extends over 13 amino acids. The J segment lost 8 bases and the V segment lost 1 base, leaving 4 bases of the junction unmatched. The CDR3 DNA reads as TGTGCCAGCAGCTTGCCTAGCGGGGACCAGCAGTACTTC. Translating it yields CASSLPSGDQQYF.

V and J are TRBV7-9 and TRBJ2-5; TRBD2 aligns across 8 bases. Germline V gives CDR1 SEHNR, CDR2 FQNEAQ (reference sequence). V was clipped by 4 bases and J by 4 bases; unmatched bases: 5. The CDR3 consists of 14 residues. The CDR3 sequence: CASSSSGFGETQYF. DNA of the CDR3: TGTGCCAGCAGCTCTAGCGGGTTCGGAGAGACCCAGTACTTC.

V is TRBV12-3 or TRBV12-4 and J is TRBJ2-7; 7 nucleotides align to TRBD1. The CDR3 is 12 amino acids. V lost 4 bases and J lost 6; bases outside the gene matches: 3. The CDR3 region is CASSYWTGEQYF. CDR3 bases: TGTGCCAGCAGTTACTGGACAGGCGAGCAGTACTTC.

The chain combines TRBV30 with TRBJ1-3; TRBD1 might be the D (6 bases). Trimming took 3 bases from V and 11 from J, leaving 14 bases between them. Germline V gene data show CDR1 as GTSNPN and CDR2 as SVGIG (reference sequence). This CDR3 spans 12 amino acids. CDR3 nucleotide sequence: TGTGCCTGGAGGGGGACATTTCAGGCCATATATTTT. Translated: CAWRGTFQAIYF.